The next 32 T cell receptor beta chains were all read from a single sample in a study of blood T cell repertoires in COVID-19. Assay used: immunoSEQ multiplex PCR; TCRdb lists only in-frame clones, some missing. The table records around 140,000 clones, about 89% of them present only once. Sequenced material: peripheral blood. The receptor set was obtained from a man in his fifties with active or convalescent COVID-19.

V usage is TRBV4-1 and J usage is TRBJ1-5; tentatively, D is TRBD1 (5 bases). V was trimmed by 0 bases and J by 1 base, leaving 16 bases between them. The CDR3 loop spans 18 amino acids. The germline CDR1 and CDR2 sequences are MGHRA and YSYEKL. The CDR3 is CASSQEGAGIGSNQPQHF. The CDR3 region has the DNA TGCGCCAGCAGCCAAGAAGGAGCAGGGATTGGGAGCAATCAGCCCCAGCATTTT.

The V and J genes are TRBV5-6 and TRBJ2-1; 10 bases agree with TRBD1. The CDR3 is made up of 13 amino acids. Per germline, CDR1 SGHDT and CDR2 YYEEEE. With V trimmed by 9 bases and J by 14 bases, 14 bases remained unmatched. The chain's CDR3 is CATTIAGTGDEFF. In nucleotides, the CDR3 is TGTGCCACCACGATAGCCGGGACAGGGGACGAGTTCTTC.

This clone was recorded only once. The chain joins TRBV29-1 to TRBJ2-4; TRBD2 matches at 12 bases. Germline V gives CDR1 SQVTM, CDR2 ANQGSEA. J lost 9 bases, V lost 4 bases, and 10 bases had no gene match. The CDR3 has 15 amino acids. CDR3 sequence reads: CSVGPRLAGEGIQYF. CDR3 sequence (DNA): TGCAGCGTTGGGCCTAGACTAGCGGGAGAGGGCATTCAGTACTTC.

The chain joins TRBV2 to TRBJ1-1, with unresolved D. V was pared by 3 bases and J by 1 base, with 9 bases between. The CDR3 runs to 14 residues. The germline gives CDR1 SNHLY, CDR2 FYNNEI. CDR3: CASSELYKNTEAFF. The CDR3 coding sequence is TGTGCCAGCAGTGAGCTGTACAAGAACACTGAAGCTTTCTTT.

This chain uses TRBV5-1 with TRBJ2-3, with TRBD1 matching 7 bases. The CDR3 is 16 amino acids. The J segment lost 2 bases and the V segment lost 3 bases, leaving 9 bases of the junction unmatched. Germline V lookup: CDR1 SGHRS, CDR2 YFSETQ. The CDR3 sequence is CASSSGRQGTTDTQYF. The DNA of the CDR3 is TGCGCCAGCAGCTCAGGCCGACAGGGAACCACAGATACGCAGTATTTT.

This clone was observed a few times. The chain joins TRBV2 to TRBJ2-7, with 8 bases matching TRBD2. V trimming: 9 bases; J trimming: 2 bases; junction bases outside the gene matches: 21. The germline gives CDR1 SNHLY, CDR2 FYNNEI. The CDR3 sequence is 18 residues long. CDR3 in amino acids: CARAVPLEGSGSPYEQYF. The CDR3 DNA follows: TGTGCCAGGGCTGTACCCCTAGAGGGAAGCGGGAGTCCCTACGAGCAGTACTTC.

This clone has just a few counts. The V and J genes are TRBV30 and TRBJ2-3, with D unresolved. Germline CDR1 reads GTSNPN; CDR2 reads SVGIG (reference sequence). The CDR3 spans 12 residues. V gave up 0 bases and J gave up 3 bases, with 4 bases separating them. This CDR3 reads CAWSVRTDTQYF. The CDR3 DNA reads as TGTGCCTGGAGTGTGAGAACAGATACGCAGTATTTT.

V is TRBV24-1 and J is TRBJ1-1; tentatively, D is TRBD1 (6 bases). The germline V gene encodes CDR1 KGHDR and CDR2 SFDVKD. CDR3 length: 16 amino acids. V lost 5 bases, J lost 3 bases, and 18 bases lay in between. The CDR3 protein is CATSVGQRERYTEAFF. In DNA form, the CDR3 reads TGTGCCACCAGTGTCGGACAGAGGGAACGTTACACTGAAGCTTTCTTT.

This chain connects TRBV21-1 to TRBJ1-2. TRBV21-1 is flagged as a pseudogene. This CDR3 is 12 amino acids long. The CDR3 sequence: CATVGGRHGYTF. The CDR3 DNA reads TGTGCCACCGTCGGGGGACGGCATGGCTACACCTTC.

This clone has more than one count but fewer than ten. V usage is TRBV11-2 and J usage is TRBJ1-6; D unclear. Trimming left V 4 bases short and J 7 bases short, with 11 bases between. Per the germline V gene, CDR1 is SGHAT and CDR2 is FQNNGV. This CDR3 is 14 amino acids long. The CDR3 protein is CASSSTVRNSPLHF. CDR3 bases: TGTGCCAGCAGCTCCACAGTGCGAAATTCACCCCTCCACTTT.

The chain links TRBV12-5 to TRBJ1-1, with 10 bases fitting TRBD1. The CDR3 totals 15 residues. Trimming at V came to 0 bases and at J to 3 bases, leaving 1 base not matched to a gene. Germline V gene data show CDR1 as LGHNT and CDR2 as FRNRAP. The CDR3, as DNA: TGTGCTAGTGGTTTGGTTGGGACAGGGGACACTGAAGCTTTCTTT. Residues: CASGLVGTGDTEAFF. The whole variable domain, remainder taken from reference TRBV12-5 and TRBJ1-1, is DARVTQTPRHKVTEMGQEVTMRCQPILGHNTVFWYRQTMMQGLELLAYFRNRAPLDDSGMPKDRFSAEMPDATLATLKIQPSEPRDSAVYFCASGLVGTGDTEAFFGQGTRLTVV.

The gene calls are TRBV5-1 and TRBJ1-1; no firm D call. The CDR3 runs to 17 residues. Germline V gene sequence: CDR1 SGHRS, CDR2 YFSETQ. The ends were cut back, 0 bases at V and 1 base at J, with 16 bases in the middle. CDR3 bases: TGCGCCAGCAGCTTGGCGATTGGTGGGCGGGGGAACACTGAAGCTTTCTTT. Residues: CASSLAIGGRGNTEAFF.

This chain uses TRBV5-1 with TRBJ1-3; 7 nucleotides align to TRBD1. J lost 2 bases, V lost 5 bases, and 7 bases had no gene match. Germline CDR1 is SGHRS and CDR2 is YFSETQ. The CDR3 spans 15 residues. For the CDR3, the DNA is TGCGCCAGCAGAACAGGGGACGGCGCTGGAAACACCATATATTTT. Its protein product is CASRTGDGAGNTIYF.

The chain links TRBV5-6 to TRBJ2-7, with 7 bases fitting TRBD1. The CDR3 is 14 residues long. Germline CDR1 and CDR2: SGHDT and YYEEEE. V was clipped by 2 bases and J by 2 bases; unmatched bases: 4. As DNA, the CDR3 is TGTGCCAGCAGCTTTAGGGACAGTACCTACGAGCAGTACTTC. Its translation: CASSFRDSTYEQYF.

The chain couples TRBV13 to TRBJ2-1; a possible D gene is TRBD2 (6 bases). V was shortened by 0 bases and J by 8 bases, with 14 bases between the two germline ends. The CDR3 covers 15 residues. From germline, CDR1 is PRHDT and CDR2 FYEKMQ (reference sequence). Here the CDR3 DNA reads TGTGCCAGCAGCTTAGGTCAGGAGGGGTGGCATGAGCAGTTCTTC. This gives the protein CASSLGQEGWHEQFF.

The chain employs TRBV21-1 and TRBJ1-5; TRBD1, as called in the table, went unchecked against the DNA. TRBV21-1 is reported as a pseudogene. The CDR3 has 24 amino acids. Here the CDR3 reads CASSTDRSTPISGQGPNSNQPQHF. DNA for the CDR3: TGTGCCAGCAGCACAGATCGCAGCACACCTATCTCTGGACAGGGGCCGAATAGCAATCAGCCCCAGCATTTT.

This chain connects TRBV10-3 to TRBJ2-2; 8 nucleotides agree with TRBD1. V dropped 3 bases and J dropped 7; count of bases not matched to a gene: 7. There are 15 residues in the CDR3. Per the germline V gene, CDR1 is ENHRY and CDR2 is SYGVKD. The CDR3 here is CAISDPQGVGGELFF. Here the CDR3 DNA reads TGTGCCATCAGTGATCCACAGGGGGTGGGCGGGGAGCTGTTTTTT.

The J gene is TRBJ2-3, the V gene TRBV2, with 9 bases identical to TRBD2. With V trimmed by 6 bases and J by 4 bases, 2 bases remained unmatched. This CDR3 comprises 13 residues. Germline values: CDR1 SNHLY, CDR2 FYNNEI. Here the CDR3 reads CASSGLAPDTQYF. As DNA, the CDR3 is TGTGCCAGCAGCGGACTAGCGCCAGATACGCAGTATTTT.

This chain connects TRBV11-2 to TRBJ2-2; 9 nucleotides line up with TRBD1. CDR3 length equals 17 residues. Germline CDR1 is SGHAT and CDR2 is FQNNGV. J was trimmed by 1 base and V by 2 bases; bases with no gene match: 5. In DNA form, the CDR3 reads TGTGCCAGCAGCTTACGCGAGGACAGGGGGAACACCGGGGAGCTGTTTTTT. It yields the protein CASSLREDRGNTGELFF.

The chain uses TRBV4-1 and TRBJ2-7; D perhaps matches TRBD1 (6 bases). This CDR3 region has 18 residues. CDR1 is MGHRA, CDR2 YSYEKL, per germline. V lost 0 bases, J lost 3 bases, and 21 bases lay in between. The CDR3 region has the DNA TGCGCCAGCAGCCAAGATCTTTTGGGCAGGGGAGCCCACTACGAGCAGTACTTC. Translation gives CASSQDLLGRGAHYEQYF.

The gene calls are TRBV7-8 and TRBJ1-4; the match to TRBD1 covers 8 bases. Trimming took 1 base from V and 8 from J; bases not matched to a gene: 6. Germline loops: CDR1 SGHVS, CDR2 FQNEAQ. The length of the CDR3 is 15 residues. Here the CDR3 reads CASSLGQGAVEKLFF. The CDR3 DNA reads TGTGCCAGCAGCTTAGGTCAGGGGGCGGTCGAAAAACTGTTTTTT.

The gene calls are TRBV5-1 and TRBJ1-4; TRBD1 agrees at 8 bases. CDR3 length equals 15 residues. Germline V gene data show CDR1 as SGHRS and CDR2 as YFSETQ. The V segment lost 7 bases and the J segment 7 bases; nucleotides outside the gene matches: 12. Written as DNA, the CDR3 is TGCGCCAGCGGGGCAGGGGGCCTGGTAGGTGAAAAACTGTTTTTT. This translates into CASGAGGLVGEKLFF.

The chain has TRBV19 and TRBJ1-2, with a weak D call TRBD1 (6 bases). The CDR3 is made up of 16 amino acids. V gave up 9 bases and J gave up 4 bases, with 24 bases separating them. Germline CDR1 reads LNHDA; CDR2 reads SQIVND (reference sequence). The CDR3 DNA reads TGTGCCAGCTCCCGCGGACAGACCACGTCGGGCTATGGCTACACCTTC. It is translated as CASSRGQTTSGYGYTF.

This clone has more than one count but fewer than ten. CDR3 residues: CASSGSGRAGELFF. CDR3 nucleotide sequence: TGTGCCAGCAGTGGTAGCGGGAGGGCCGGGGAGCTGTTTTTT. This rearrangement joins TRBV2 to TRBJ2-2, with 11 bases fitting TRBD2. With V trimmed by 4 bases and J by 6 bases, 1 base remained unmatched. Germline CDR1 is SNHLY and CDR2 is FYNNEI. CDR3 length: 14 residues.

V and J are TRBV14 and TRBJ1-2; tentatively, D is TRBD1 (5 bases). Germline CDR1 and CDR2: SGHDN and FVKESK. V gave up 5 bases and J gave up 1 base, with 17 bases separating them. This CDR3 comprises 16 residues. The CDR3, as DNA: TGTGCCAGCAGCTTACGCGCGGGACTTCTTAACTATGGCTACACCTTC. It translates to CASSLRAGLLNYGYTF.

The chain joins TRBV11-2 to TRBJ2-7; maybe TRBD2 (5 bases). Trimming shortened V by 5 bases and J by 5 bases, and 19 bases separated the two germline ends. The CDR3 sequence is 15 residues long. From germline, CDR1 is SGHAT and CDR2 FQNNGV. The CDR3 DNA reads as TGTGCCAGCAGCGACGAGAGGGCTAGGGTCCACGAGCAGTACTTC. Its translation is CASSDERARVHEQYF. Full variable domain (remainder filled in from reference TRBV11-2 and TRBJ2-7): EAGVAQSPRYKIIEKRQSVAFWCNPISGHATLYWYQQILGQGPKLLIQFQNNGVVDDSQLPKDRFSAERLKGVDSTLKIQPAKLEDSAVYLCASSDERARVHEQYFGPGTRLTVT.

The CDR3 sequence is CASSLAQDNSPLHF. In DNA form, the CDR3 reads TGTGCCAGCAGCTTAGCACAGGATAATTCACCCCTCCACTTT. This chain joins TRBV7-2 and TRBJ1-6; D may be TRBD1 (5 bases). The CDR3 has 14 residues. Trimming removed 0 bases from V and 5 bases from J, with 5 bases in between. CDR1 SGHTA and CDR2 FQGNSA come from the germline V gene. The variable domain in full, with the rest retrieved from reference TRBV7-2 and TRBJ1-6, is GAGVSQSPSNKVTEKGKDVELRCDPISGHTALYWYRQSLGQGLEFLIYFQGNSAPDKSGLPSDRFSAERTGGSVSTLTIQRTQQEDSAVYLCASSLAQDNSPLHFGNGTRLTVT.

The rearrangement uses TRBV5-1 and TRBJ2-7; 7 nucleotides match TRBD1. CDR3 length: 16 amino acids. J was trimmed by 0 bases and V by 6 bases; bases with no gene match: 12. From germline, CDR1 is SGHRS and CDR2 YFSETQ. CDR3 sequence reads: CASTVQTGTVSYEQYF. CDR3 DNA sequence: TGCGCCAGCACCGTCCAGACCGGGACAGTCTCCTACGAGCAGTACTTC. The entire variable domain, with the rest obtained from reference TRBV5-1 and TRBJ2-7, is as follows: KAGVTQTPRYLIKTRGQQVTLSCSPISGHRSVSWYQQTPGQGLQFLFEYFSETQRNKGNFPGRFSGRQFSNSRSEMNVSTLELGDSALYLCASTVQTGTVSYEQYFGPGTRLTVT.

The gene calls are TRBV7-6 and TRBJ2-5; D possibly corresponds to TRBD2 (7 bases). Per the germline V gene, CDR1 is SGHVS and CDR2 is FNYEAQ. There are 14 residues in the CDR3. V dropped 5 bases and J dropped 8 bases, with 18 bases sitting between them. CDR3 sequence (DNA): TGTGCCAGCAGCGACGTCGGGGGGCGGTACACCCAGTACTTC. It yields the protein CASSDVGGRYTQYF. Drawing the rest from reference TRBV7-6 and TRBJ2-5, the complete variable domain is GAGVSQSPRYKVTKRGQDVALRCDPISGHVSLYWYRQALGQGPEFLTYFNYEAQQDKSGLPNDRFSAERPEGSISTLTIQRTEQRDSAMYRCASSDVGGRYTQYFGPGTRLLVL.

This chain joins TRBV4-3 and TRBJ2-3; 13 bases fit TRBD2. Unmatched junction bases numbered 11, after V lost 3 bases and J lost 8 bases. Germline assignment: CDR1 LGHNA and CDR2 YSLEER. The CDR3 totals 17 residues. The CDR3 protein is CASSQKGTSGALGTQYF. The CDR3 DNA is TGCGCCAGCAGCCAGAAAGGGACTAGCGGGGCTCTCGGTACGCAGTATTTT.

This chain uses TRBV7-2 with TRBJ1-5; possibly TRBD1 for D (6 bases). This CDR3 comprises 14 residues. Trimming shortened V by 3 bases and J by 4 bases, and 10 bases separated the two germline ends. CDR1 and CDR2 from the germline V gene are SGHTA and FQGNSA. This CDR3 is CASSLGHRNQPQHF. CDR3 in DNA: TGTGCCAGCAGCTTGGGACACCGAAATCAGCCCCAGCATTTT.

The CDR3 nucleotides are TGTGCCAGCAGCTCAACAGGGGGGGACACTGAAGCTTTCTTT. Translating it yields CASSSTGGDTEAFF. The J gene is TRBJ1-1, the V gene TRBV11-2; TRBD1 agrees at 8 bases. The CDR3 has 14 residues. Germline values: CDR1 SGHAT, CDR2 FQNNGV. J lost 3 bases, V lost 4 bases, and 4 bases had no gene match.